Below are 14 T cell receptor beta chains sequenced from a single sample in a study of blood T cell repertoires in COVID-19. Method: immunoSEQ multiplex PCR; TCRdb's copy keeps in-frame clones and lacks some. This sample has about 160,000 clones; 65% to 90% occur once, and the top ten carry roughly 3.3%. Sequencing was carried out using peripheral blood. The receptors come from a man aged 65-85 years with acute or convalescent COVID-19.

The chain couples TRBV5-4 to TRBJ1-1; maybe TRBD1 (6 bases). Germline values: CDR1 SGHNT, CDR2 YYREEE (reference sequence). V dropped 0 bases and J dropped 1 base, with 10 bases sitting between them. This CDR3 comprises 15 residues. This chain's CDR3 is CASSLVPGANTEAFF. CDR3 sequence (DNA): TGTGCCAGCAGCTTGGTACCAGGGGCGAACACTGAAGCTTTCTTT.

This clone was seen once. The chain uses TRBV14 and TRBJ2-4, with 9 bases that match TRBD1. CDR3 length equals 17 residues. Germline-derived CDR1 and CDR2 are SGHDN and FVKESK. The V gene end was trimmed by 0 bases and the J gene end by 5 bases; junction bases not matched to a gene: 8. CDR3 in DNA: TGTGCCAGCAGCCAAGATGGGACAGGGCTTTGGGAAAACATTCAGTACTTC. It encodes CASSQDGTGLWENIQYF.

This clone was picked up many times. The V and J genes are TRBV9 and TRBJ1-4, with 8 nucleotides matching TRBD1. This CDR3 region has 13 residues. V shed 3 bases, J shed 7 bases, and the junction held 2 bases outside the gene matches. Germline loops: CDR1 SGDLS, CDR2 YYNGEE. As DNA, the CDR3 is TGTGCCAGCAGCGATGGGACAGGTGAAAAACTGTTTTTT. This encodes CASSDGTGEKLFF. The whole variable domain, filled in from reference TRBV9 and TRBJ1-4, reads DSGVTQTPKHLITATGQRVTLRCSPRSGDLSVYWYQQSLDQGLQFLIQYYNGEERAKGNILERFSAQQFPDLHSELNLSSLELGDSALYFCASSDGTGEKLFFGSGTQLSVL.

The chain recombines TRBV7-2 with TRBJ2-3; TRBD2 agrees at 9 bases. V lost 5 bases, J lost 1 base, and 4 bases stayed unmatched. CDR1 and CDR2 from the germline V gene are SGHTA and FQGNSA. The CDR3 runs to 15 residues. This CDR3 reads CASSPWTSGTDTQYF. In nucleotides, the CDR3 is TGTGCCAGCAGCCCATGGACTAGCGGCACAGATACGCAGTATTTT.

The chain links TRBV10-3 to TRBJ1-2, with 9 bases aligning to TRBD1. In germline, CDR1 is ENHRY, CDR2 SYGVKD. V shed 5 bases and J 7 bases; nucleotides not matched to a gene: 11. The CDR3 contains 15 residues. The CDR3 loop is CAISLPPGQGIGYTF. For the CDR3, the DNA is TGTGCCATCAGTCTCCCACCGGGACAGGGCATTGGCTACACCTTC.

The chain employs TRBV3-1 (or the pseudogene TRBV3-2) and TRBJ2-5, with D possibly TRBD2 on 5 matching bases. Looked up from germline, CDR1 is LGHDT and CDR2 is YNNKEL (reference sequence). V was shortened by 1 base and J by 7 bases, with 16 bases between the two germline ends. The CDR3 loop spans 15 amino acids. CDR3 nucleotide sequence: TGTGCCAGCAGCCAAGGGGCTTCGGGAACGGGGACCCAGTACTTC. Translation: CASSQGASGTGTQYF.

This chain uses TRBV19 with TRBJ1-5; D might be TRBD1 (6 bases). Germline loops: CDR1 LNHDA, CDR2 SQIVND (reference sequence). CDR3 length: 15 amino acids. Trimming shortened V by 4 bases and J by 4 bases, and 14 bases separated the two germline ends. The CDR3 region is CASSKGGFSNQPQHF. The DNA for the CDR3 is TGTGCCAGTAGTAAAGGGGGTTTTAGTAATCAGCCCCAGCATTTT.

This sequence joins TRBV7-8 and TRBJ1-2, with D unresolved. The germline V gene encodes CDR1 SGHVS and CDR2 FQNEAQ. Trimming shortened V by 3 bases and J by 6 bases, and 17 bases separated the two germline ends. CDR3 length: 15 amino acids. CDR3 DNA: TGTGCCAGCAGCTTCGGCACCGGGTCTTCGGATGGCTACACCTTC. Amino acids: CASSFGTGSSDGYTF.

The CDR3 bases are TGCAGTGCTAGAGATCGGAATGAGCAGTTCTTC. Translated, it gives CSARDRNEQFF. This chain uses TRBV20-1 with TRBJ2-1; no clear D gene. Germline V gene sequence: CDR1 DFQATT, CDR2 SNEGSKA (reference sequence). The V end was cut by 0 bases, the J end by 7 bases, with 4 bases between. The CDR3 contains 11 residues.

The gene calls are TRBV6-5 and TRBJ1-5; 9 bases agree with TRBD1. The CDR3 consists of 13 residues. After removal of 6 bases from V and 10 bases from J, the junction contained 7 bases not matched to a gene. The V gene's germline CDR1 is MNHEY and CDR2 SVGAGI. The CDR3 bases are TGTGCCAGCAGCGGGACAGGGCCCGGACCCCAGCATTTT. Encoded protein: CASSGTGPGPQHF.

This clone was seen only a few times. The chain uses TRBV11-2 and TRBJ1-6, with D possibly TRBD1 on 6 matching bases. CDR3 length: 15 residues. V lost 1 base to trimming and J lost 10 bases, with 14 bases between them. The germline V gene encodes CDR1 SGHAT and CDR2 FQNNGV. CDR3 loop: CASSLAGAVGSPLHF. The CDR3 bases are TGTGCCAGCAGCTTAGCAGGGGCTGTAGGGTCACCCCTCCACTTT. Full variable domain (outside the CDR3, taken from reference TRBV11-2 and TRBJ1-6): EAGVAQSPRYKIIEKRQSVAFWCNPISGHATLYWYQQILGQGPKLLIQFQNNGVVDDSQLPKDRFSAERLKGVDSTLKIQPAKLEDSAVYLCASSLAGAVGSPLHFGNGTRLTVT.

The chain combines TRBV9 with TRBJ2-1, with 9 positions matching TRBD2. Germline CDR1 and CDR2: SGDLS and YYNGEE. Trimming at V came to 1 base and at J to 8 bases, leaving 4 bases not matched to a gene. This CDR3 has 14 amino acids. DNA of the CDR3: TGTGCCAGCAGCGTACCTAGCGGGATTGATGAGCAGTTCTTC. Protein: CASSVPSGIDEQFF.

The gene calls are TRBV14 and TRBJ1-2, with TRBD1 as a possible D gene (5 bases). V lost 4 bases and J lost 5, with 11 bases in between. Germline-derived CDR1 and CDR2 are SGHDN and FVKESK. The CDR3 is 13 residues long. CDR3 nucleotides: TGTGCCAGCAGCCGATACAGGTCTTATGGCTACACCTTC. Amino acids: CASSRYRSYGYTF. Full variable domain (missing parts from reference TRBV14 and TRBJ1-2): EAGVTQFPSHSVIEKGQTVTLRCDPISGHDNLYWYRRVMGKEIKFLLHFVKESKQDESGMPNNRFLAERTGGTYSTLKVQPAELEDSGVYFCASSRYRSYGYTFGSGTRLTVV.

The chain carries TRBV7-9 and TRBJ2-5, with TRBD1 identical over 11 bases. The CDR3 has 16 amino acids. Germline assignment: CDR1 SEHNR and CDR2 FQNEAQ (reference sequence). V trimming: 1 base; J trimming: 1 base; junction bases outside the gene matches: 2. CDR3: CASSLGGQGVQETQYF. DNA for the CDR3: TGTGCCAGCAGCTTAGGGGGACAGGGGGTCCAAGAGACCCAGTACTTC.